This T cell receptor beta chain was obtained from a study of early T cells in non-severe SARS-CoV-2 infection. Across the whole study: Chains from this unsorted whole-blood bulk RNA could not be paired. Overall study findings and caveats: VDJdb matching, biased toward anti-spike CD8 responses, missed private and CD4 specificities.

The length of the CDR3 is 11 residues. From germline, CDR1 is SNHLY and CDR2 FYNNEI. Trimming took off 4 bases at V and 9 bases at J, with 7 bases between the two ends. The protocol attached unique molecular identifiers to individual cDNA molecules. TCRdb reprocessed the 5' RACE reads with MiXCR, giving one entry per CDR3 protein. This sample has 45,000 to 60,000 distinct CDR3 sequences; roughly 8.7% occur once, and the top ten carry roughly 4%. This clonotype occurred many times. Antigen: not known. Material: whole blood, obtained at baseline. The origin of this receptor is an adult who was a healthcare worker with PCR-confirmed SARS-CoV-2 infection or an uninfected control (not recorded which). The V gene is TRBV2, the J gene TRBJ2-1; no definite D call. The CDR3 loop reads CASSGAVEQFF. The CDR3, as DNA: TGTGCCAGCAGTGGGGCCGTTGAGCAGTTCTTC.